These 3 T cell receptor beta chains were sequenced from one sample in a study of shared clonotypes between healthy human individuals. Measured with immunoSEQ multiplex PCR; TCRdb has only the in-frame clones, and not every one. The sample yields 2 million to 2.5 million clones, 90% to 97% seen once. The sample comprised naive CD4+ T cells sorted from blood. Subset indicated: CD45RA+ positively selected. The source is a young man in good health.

The CDR3 DNA sequence: TGTGCCACCAGCAGAGTAGGGGACACCATATATTTT. It specifies CATSRVGDTIYF. The chain combines TRBV15 with TRBJ1-3; possible D gene TRBD1, 5 bases. CDR1 is LNHNV and CDR2 is YYDKDF in the germline V gene (reference sequence). The length of the CDR3 is 12 residues. V was cut by 1 base and J by 8 bases, with 6 bases left in between.

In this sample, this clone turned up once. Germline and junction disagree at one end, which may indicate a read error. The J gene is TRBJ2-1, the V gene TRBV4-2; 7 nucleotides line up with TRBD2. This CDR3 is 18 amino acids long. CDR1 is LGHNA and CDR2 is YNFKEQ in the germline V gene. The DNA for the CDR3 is TGTGCCAGCAGCCAAGATCTTGCGGGAGAGCCCAGCTACAATAAGCAGTTCTTC. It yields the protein CASSQDLAGEPSYNKQFF.

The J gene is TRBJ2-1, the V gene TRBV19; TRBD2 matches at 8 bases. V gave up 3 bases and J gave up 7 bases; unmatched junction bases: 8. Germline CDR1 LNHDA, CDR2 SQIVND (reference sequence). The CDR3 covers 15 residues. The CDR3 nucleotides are TGTGCCAGTAGTATTTGGGGACTAGGGGTAAATGAGCAGTTCTTC. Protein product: CASSIWGLGVNEQFF.